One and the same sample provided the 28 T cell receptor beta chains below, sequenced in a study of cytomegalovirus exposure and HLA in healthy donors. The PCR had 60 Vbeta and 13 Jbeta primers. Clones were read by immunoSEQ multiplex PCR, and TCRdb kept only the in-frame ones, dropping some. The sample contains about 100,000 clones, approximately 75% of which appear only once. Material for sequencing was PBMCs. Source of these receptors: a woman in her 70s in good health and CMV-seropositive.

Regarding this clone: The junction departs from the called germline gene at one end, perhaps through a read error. This CDR3 reads CSSSPRLAGAYEQYF. The DNA of the CDR3 is TGTTCCAGCAGCCCGAGACTAGCGGGGGCCTACGAGCAGTACTTC. The chain couples TRBV7-9 to TRBJ2-7; 12 bases match TRBD2. This CDR3 has 15 amino acids. Germline V gives CDR1 SEHNR, CDR2 FQNEAQ (reference sequence).

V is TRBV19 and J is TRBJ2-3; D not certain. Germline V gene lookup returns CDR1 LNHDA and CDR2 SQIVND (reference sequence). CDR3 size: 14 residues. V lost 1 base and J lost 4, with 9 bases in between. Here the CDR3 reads CASSIGAVPDTQYF. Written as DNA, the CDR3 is TGTGCCAGTAGTATAGGTGCAGTTCCAGATACGCAGTATTTT.

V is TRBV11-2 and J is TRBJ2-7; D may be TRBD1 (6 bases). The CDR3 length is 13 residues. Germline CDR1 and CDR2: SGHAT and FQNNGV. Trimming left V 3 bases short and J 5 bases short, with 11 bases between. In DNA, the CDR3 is TGTGCCAGCAGCTTCTCCGACAGGAACGAGCAGTACTTC. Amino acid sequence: CASSFSDRNEQYF.

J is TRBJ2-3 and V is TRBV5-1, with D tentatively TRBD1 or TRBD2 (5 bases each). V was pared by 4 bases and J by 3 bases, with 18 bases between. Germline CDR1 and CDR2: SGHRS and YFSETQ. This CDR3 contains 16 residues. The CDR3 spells CASSVDSGYGTDTQYF. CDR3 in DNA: TGCGCCAGCAGCGTGGACTCAGGGTACGGTACAGATACGCAGTATTTT.

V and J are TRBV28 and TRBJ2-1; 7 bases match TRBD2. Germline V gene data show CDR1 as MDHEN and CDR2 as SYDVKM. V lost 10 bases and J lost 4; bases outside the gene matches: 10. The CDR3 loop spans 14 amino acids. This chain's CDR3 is CATRAGTIYNEQFF. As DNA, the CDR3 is TGTGCCACCCGCGCCGGGACTATATACAATGAGCAGTTCTTC.

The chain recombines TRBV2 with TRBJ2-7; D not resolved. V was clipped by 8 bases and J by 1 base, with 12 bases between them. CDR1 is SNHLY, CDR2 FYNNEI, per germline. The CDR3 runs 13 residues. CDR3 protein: CASEKEFSYEQYF. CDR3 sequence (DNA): TGTGCCAGCGAAAAGGAGTTTTCCTACGAGCAGTACTTC.

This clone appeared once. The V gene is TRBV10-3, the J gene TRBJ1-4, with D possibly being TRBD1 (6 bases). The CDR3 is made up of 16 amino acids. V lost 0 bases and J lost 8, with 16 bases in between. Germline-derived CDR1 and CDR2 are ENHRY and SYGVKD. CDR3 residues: CAISESRSGVSEKLFF. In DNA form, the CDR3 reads TGTGCCATCAGTGAGTCAAGGTCAGGGGTCAGCGAAAAACTGTTTTTT.

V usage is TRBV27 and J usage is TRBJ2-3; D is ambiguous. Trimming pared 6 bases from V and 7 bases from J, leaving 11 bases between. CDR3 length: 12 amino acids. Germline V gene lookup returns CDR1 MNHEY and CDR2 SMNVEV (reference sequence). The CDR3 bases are TGTGCCAGCAGGACACGCACGAATACGCAGTATTTT. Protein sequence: CASRTRTNTQYF.

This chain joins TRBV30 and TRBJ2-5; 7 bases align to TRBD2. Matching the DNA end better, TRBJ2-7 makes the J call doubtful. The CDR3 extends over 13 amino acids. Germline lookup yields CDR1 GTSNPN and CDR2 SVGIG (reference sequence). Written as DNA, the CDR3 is TGTGCCTGGAGTGTATCTAGCGGCTACGAGCAGTACTTC. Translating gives CAWSVSSGYEQYF.

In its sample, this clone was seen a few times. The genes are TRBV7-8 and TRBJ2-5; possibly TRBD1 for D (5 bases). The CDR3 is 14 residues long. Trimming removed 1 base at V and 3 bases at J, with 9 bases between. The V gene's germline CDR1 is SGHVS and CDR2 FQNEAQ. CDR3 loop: CASSLEGREETQYF. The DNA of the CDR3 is TGTGCCAGCAGCTTAGAGGGCAGGGAAGAGACCCAGTACTTC.

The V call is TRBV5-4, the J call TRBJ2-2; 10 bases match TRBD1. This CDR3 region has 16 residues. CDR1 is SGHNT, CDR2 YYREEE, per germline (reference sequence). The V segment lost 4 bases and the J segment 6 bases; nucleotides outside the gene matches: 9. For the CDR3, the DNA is TGTGCCAGCAGCAAGGGGGGGACAGGGGTTGCCGGGGAGCTGTTTTTT. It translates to CASSKGGTGVAGELFF.

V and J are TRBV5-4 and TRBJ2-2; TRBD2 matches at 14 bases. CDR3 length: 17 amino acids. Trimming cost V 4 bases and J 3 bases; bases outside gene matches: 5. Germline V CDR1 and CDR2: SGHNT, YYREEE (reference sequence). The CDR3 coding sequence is TGTGCCAGCAGCCCCGGGACTAGCGGGAGAGACACCGGGGAGCTGTTTTTT. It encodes CASSPGTSGRDTGELFF.

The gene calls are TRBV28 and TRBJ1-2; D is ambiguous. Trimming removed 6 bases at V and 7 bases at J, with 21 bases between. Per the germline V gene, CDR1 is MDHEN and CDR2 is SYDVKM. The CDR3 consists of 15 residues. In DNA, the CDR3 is TGTGCCAGCAGACCCGATTCCGGGATCCGAAGTGGCTACACCTTC. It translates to CASRPDSGIRSGYTF.

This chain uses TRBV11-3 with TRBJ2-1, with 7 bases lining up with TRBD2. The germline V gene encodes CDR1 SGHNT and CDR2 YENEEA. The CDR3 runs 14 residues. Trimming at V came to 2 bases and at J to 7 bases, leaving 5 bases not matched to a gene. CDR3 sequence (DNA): TGTGCCAGCAGCTTAAGGCTAGCGGCTAATGAGCAGTTCTTC. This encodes CASSLRLAANEQFF.

The CDR3 bases are TGTGCCAGCAGCTCCGTCGACAGGCACTACACCTTC. It translates to CASSSVDRHYTF. V usage is TRBV5-6 and J usage is TRBJ1-2; maybe TRBD1 (6 bases). V was shortened by 3 bases and J by 10 bases, with 13 bases between the two germline ends. CDR3 length equals 12 residues. From germline, CDR1 is SGHDT and CDR2 YYEEEE. The whole variable domain, remainder taken from reference TRBV5-6 and TRBJ1-2, is DAGVTQSPTHLIKTRGQQVTLRCSPKSGHDTVSWYQQALGQGPQFIFQYYEEEERQRGNFPDRFSGHQFPNYSSELNVNALLLGDSALYLCASSSVDRHYTFGSGTRLTVV.

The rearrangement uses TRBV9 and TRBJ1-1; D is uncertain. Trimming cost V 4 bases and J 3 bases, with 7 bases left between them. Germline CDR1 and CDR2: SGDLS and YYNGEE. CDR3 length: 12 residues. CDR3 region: CASSPQDTEAFF. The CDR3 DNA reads TGTGCCAGCAGCCCTCAGGACACTGAAGCTTTCTTT.

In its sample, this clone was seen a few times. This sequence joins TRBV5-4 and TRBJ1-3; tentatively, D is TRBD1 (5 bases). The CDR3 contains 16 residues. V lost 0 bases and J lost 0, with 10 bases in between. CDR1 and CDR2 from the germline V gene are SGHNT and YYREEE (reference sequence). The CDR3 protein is CASSLGQLSSGNTIYF. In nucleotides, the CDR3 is TGTGCCAGCAGCTTGGGACAGTTGAGCTCTGGAAACACCATATATTTT.

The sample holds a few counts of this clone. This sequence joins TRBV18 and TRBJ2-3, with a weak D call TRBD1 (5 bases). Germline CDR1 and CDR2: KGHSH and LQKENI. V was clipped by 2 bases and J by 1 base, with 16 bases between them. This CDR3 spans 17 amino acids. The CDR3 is CASSPFRVQYRTDTQYF. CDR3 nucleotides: TGTGCCAGCTCACCATTCAGGGTACAATACCGCACAGATACGCAGTATTTT.

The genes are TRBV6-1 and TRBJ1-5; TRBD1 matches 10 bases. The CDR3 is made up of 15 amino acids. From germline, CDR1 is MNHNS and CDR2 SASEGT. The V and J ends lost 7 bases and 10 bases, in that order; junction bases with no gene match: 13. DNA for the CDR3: TGTGCCAGCAACGGACAGGGGGGGGGTGGGGCTCCCCAGCATTTT. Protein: CASNGQGGGGAPQHF.

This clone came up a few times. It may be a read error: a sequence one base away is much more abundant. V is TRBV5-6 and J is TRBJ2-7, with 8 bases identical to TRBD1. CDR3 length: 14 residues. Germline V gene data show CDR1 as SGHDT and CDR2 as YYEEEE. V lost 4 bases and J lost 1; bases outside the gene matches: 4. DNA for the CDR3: TGTGCCAGCAGCCAGGGACAGGCGTCCTACGAGCAGTACTTC. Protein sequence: CASSQGQASYEQYF.

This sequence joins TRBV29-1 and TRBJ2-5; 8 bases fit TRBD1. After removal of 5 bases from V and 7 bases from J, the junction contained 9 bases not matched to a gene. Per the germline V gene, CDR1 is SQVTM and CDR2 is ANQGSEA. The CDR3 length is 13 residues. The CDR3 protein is CSVLGQGGMTQYF. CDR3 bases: TGCAGCGTTTTAGGACAGGGTGGGATGACCCAGTACTTC.

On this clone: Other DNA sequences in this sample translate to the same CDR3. In nucleotides, the CDR3 is TGCGCCAGCAGCTTATTAGCGGGAGACACCGGGGAGCTGTTTTTT. Its protein product is CASSLLAGDTGELFF. This chain links TRBV5-1 with TRBJ2-2, with TRBD2 matching over 9 bases. This CDR3 has 15 residues. Germline CDR1 is SGHRS and CDR2 is YFSETQ. Unmatched junction bases numbered 2, after V lost 2 bases and J lost 3 bases.

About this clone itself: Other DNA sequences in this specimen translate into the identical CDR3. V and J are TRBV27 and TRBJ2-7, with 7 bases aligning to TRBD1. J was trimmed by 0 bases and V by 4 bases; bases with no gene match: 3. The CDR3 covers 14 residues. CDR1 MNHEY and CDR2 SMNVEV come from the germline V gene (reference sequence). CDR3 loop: CASSSTGSSYEQYF. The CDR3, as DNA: TGTGCCAGCAGTTCGACAGGGTCCTCCTACGAGCAGTACTTC.

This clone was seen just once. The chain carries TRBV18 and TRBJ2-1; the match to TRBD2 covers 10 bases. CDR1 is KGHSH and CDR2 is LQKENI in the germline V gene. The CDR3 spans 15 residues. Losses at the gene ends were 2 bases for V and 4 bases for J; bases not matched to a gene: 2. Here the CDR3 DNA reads TGTGCCAGCTCACCAGTAGCGGGAGGTTACAATGAGCAGTTCTTC. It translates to CASSPVAGGYNEQFF.

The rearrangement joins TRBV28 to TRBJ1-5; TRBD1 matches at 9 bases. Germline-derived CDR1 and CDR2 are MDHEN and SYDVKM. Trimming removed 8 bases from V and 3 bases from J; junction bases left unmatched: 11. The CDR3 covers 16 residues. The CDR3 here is CASYTGTGTTNQPQHF. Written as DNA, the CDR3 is TGTGCCAGCTATACCGGGACAGGGACGACCAATCAGCCCCAGCATTTT.

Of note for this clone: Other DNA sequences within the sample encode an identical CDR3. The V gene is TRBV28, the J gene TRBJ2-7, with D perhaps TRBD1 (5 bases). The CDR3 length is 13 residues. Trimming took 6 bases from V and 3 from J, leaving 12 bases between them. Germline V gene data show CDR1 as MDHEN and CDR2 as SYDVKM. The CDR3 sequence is CASRPSGLYEQYF. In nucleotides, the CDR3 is TGTGCCAGCAGACCCTCAGGGCTCTACGAGCAGTACTTC.

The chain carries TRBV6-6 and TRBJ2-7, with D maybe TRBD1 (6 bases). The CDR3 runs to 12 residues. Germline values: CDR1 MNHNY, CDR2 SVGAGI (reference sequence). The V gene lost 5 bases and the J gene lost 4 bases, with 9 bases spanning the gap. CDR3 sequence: CASSGTGYEQYF. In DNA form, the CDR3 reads TGTGCCAGCAGTGGAACAGGGTACGAGCAGTACTTC.

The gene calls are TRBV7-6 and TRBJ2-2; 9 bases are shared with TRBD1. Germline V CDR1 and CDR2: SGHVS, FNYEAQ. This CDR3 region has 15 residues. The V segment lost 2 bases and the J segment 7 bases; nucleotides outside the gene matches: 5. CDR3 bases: TGTGCCAGCAGCTTATTACAGGGGGCGATCGGGGAGCTGTTTTTT. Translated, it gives CASSLLQGAIGELFF.